Listed here are 9 T cell receptor beta chains from one sample, sequenced in a study of OX40 agonist ivuxolimab in advanced cancers. Clones were read by immunoSEQ multiplex PCR, and TCRdb kept only the in-frame ones, dropping some. The table lists 74,000 or so clones, approximately 84% of them singletons, with approximately 2% in the top ten. This material consisted of CD4+ or CD8+ T cells sorted from blood, taken in a trial of the OX40 agonist ivuxolimab. These TCRs come from an adult with an advanced solid tumor such as melanoma, head and neck, liver or kidney cancer.

This clone was picked up one time. The rearrangement joins TRBV6-1 to TRBJ2-7; 9 bases are a match to TRBD1. The junction had 2 bases not matched to a gene; V was cut back by 3 bases and J by 2 bases. There are 14 residues in the CDR3. Germline V gives CDR1 MNHNS, CDR2 SASEGT. In nucleotides, the CDR3 is TGTGCCAGCAGTGAGGGGACAGGGCCCTACGAGCAGTACTTC. Its translation is CASSEGTGPYEQYF.

This clone appeared a single time. This chain joins TRBV29-1 and TRBJ2-7, with D hard to call. From germline, CDR1 is SQVTM and CDR2 ANQGSEA. CDR3 size: 10 residues. V shed 6 bases and J shed 7 bases, with 10 bases lying between them. CDR3 coding DNA: TGCAGCGTATTAACTGGAGAGCAGTACTTC. This gives the protein CSVLTGEQYF.

This clone has only a few counts. The chain combines TRBV7-9 with TRBJ1-1; TRBD1 is a possible D gene (5 bases). The CDR3 consists of 14 residues. Trimming stripped 3 bases from V and 3 bases from J, with 11 bases between. Germline loops: CDR1 SEHNR, CDR2 FQNEAQ (reference sequence). The CDR3 spells CASSLGGADTEAFF. In nucleotides, the CDR3 is TGTGCCAGCAGCTTGGGAGGGGCTGACACTGAAGCTTTCTTT.

The chain has TRBV2 and TRBJ1-2; D gene unclear. Germline V gene lookup returns CDR1 SNHLY and CDR2 FYNNEI. The CDR3 contains 15 residues. The V end was cut by 2 bases, the J end by 2 bases, with 12 bases between. In DNA, the CDR3 is TGTGCCAGCAGTGAACAGCCGGCAAACAACTATGGCTACACCTTC. Protein product: CASSEQPANNYGYTF.

The gene calls are TRBV19 and TRBJ2-1; 11 bases agree with TRBD2. In germline, CDR1 is LNHDA, CDR2 SQIVND (reference sequence). The trim removed 5 bases at V and 8 bases at J, leaving 5 bases unmatched. The CDR3 runs 14 residues. DNA for the CDR3: TGTGCCAGTAGTTTCACTAGCGGGAGCCATGAGCAGTTCTTC. Its translation is CASSFTSGSHEQFF. The full variable domain, rest sourced from reference TRBV19 and TRBJ2-1, is DGGITQSPKYLFRKEGQNVTLSCEQNLNHDAMYWYRQDPGQGLRLIYYSQIVNDFQKGDIAEGYSVSREKKESFPLTVTSAQKNPTAFYLCASSFTSGSHEQFFGPGTRLTVL.

The rearrangement uses TRBV5-6 and TRBJ1-1, with D possibly TRBD1 on 6 matching bases. The germline gives CDR1 SGHDT, CDR2 YYEEEE. Deletions cut 4 bases from V and 4 bases from J, with 20 bases between. The CDR3 is made up of 16 amino acids. CDR3 protein: CASSGGSGGSGTEAFF. The CDR3 coding sequence is TGTGCCAGCAGCGGGGGTTCGGGGGGCAGTGGCACTGAAGCTTTCTTT.

In its sample, this clone was seen once. The V and J genes are TRBV7-6 and TRBJ2-1; no reliable D call. Germline lookup yields CDR1 SGHVS and CDR2 FNYEAQ. V was pared by 5 bases and J by 6 bases, with 17 bases between. The CDR3 has 15 residues. Written as DNA, the CDR3 is TGTGCCAGCAGCCGAGGCGGTCTCTCCCCCAATGAGCAGTTCTTC. Its protein product is CASSRGGLSPNEQFF.

Only a few counts were recorded for this clone. This rearrangement joins TRBV6-4 to TRBJ2-2; D is undetermined. In germline, CDR1 is MRHNA, CDR2 SNTAGT. V lost 3 bases and J 7 bases, leaving 9 bases between the germline ends. This CDR3 has 13 amino acids. The CDR3 here is CASSDAPDGELFF. CDR3 nucleotides: TGTGCCAGCAGTGATGCACCCGACGGGGAGCTGTTTTTT.

The V and J genes are TRBV9 and TRBJ1-2; 10 bases are a match to TRBD1. J gave up 7 bases and V 0 bases, and 6 bases lay outside the gene matches. The germline V gene encodes CDR1 SGDLS and CDR2 YYNGEE. CDR3 length: 15 amino acids. The CDR3 here is CASSVAGQGDFGYTF. The CDR3, as DNA: TGTGCCAGCAGCGTAGCTGGACAGGGGGATTTTGGCTACACCTTC.